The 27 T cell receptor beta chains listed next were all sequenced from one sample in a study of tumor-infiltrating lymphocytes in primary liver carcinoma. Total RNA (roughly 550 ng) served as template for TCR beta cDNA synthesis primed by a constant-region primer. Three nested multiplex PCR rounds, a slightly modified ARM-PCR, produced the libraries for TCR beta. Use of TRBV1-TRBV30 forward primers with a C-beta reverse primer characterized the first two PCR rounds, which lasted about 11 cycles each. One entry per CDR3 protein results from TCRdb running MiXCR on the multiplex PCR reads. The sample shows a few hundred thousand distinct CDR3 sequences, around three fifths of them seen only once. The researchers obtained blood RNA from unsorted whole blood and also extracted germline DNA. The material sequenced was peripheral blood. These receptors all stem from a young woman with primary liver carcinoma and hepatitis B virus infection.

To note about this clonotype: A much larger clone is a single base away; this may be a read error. The CDR3 sequence: CASSQRTAAETQYF. The DNA for the CDR3 is TGCGCCAGCAGCCAACGGACAGCGGCAGAGACCCAGTACTTC. The gene calls are TRBV4-1 and TRBJ2-5; D is possibly TRBD1 (6 bases). The CDR3 covers 14 residues. V was shortened by 2 bases and J by 4 bases, with 11 bases between the two germline ends. The germline gives CDR1 MGHRA, CDR2 YSYEKL.

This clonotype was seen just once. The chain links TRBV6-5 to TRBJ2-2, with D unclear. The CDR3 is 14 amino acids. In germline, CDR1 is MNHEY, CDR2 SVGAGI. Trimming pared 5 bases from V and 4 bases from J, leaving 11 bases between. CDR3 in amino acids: CASSPRISTGELFF. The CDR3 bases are TGTGCCAGCAGTCCAAGGATTAGCACCGGGGAGCTGTTTTTT.

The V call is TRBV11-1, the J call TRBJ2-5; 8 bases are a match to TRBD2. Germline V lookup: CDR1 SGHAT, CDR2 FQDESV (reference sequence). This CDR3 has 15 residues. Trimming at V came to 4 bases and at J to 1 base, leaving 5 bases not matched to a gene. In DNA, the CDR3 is TGTGCCAGCAGCTCTAGACTAGCGCGCCAAGAGACCCAGTACTTC. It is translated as CASSSRLARQETQYF.

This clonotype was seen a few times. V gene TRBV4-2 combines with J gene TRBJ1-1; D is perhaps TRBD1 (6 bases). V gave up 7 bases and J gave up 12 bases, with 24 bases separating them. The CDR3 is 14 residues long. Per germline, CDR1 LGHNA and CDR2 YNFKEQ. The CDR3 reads CASTLRGRSTGTFF. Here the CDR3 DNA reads TGTGCCAGCACCCTACGGGGGCGGAGTACTGGAACTTTCTTT.

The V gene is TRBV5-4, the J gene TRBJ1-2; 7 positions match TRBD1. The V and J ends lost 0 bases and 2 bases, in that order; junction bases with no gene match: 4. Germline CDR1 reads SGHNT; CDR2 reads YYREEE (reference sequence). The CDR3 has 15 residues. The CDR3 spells CASSLEGGRNYGYTF. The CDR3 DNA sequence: TGTGCCAGCAGCTTGGAAGGGGGCAGGAACTATGGCTACACCTTC.

CDR3 sequence reads: CASSPGGWDEQYF. CDR3 nucleotides: TGTGCCAGCAGTCCAGGGGGGTGGGACGAGCAGTACTTC. V is TRBV6-1 and J is TRBJ2-7, with D perhaps matching TRBD1 (7 bases). V lost 5 bases and J lost 5, with 13 bases in between. The CDR3 contains 13 residues. From germline, CDR1 is MNHNS and CDR2 SASEGT.

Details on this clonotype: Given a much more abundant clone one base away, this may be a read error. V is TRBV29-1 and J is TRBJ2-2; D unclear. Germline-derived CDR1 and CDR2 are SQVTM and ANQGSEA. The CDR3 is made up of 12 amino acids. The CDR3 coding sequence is TGCAGCGTTGTCGCAAACACCCGGGAGCTGTTTTTT. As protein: CSVVANTRELFF.

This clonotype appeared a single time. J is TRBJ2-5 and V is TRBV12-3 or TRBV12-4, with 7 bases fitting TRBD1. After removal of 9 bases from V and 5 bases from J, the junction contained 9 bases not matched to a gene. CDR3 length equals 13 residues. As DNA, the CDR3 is TGTGCCAGAAGTGGAATCAGGGGGGAGACCCAGTACTTC. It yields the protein CARSGIRGETQYF.

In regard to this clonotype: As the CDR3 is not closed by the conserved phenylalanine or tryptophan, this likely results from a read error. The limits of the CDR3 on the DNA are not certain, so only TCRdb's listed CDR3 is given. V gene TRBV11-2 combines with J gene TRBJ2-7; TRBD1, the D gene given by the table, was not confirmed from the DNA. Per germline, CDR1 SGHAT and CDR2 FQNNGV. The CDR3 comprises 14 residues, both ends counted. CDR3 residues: CASSPIRDGYEEYS.

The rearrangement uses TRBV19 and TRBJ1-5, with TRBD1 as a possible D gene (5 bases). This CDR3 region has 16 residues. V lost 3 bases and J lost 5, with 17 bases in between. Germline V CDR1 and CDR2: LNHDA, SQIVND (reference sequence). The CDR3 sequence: CASSIPRGGSYQPQHF. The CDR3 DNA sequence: TGTGCCAGTAGTATCCCGAGGGGAGGGTCTTATCAGCCCCAGCATTTT.

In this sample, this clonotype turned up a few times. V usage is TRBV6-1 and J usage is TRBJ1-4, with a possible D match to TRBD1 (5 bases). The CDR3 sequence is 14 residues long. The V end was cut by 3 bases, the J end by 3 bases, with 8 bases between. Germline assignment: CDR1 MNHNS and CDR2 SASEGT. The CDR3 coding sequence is TGTGCCAGCAGTGACTGGGGGTCTAATGAAAAACTGTTTTTT. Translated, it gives CASSDWGSNEKLFF.

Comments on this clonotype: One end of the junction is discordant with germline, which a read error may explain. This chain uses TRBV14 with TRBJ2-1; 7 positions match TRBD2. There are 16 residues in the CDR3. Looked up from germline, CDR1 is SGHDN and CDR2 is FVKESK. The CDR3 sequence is CASSQGRIAGNNEQFF. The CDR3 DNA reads TGTGCCAGCAGCCAAGGAAGGATAGCGGGTAACAACGAGCAGTTCTTC.

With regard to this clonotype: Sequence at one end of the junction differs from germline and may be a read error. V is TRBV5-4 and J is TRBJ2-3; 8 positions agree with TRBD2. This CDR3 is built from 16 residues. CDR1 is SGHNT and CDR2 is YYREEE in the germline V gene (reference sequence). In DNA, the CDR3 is TGTGCCAGCAGCTACAGCGGGAGTTACAATCCAGATACGCGGTATTTT. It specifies CASSYSGSYNPDTRYF. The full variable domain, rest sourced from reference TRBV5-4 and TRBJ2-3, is ETGVTQSPTHLIKTRGQQVTLRCSSQSGHNTVSWYQQALGQGPQFIFQYYREEENGRGNFPPRFSGLQFPNYSSELNVNALELDDSALYLCASSYSGSYNPDTRYFGPGTRLTVL.

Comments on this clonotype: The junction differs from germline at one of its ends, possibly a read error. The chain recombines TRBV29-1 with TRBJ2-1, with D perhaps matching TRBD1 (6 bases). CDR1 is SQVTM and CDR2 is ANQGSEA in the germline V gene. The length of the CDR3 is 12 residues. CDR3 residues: CSTGRIGNEQSF. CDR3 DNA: TGCAGCACAGGGAGAATAGGCAATGAGCAGTCCTTC.

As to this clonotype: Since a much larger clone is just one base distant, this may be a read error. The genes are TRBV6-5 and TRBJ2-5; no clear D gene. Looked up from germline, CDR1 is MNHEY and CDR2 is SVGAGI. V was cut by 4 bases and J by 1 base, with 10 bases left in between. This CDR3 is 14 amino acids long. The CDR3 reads CASSCSSLQETQYF. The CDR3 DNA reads TGTGCCAGCAGTTGCTCGTCGCTCCAAGAGACCCAGTACTTC.

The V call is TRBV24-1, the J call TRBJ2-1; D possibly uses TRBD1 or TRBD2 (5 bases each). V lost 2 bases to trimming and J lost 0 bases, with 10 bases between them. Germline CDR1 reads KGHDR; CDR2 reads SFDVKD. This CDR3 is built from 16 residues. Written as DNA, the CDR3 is TGTGCCACCAGTGATTCGGGGCCCCCCTCCTACAATGAGCAGTTCTTC. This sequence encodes CATSDSGPPSYNEQFF.

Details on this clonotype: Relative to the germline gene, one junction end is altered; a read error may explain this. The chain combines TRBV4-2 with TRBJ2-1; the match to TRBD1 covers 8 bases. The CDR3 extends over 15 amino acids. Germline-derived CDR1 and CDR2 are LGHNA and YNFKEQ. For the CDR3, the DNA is TGTGACAGCAACCGAGGACAGGGAAGCGTCGATGAGCAGTTCTTC. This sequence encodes CDSNRGQGSVDEQFF.

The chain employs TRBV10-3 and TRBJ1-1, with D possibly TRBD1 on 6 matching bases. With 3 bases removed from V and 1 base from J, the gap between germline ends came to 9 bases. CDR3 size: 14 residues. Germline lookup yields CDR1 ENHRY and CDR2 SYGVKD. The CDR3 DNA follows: TGTGCCATCAGTGACAGGGGCGGGAACACTGAAGCTTTCTTT. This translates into CAISDRGGNTEAFF.

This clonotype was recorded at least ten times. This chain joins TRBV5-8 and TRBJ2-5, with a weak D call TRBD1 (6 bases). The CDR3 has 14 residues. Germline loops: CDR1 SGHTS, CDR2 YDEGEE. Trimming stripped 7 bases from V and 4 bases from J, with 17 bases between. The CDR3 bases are TGTGCCAGCGCCCAAGGGGGAGTACCAGAGACCCAGTACTTC. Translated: CASAQGGVPETQYF.

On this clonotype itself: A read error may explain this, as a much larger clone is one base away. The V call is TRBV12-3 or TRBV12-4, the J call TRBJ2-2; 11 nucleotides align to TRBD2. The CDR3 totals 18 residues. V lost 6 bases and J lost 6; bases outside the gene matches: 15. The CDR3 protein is CASSPRGRTSGSSGELFF. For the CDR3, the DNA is TGTGCCAGCAGCCCACGTGGGAGGACTAGCGGGTCCTCCGGGGAGCTGTTTTTT.

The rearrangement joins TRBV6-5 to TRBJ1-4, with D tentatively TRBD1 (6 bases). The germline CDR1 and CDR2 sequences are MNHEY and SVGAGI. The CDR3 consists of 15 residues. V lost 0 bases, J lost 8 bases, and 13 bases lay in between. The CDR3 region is CASSYSGGVGEKLFF. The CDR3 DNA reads TGTGCCAGCAGTTACTCAGGGGGTGTGGGGGAAAAACTGTTTTTT.

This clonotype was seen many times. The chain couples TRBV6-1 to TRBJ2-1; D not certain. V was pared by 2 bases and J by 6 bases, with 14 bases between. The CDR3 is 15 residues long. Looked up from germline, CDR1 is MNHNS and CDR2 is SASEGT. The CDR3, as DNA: TGTGCCAGCAGTGAATCCGGCGTGTCCGGCAATGAGCAGTTCTTC. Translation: CASSESGVSGNEQFF.

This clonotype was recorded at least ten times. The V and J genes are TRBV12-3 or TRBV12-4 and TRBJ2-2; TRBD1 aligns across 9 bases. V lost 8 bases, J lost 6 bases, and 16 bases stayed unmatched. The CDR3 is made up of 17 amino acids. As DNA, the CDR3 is TGTGCCAGCCGCGTTGGATGGGACAGGGTTTCGTCCGGGGAGCTGTTTTTT. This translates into CASRVGWDRVSSGELFF.

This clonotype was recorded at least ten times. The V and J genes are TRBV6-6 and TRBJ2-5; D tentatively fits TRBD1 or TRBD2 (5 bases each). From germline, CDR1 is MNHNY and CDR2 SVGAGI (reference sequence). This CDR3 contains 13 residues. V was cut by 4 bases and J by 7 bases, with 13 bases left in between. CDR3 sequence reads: CASSSSERGTQYF. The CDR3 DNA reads TGTGCCAGCAGTTCGTCCGAGAGGGGGACCCAGTACTTC.

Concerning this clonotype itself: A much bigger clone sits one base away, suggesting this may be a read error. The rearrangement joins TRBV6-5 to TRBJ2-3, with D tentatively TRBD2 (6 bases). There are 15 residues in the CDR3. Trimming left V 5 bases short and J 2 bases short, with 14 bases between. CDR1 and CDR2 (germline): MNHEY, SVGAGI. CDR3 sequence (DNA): TGTGCCAGCAGTCCAGCTAGCGTGTTCACAGATACGCAGTATTTT. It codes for CASSPASVFTDTQYF.

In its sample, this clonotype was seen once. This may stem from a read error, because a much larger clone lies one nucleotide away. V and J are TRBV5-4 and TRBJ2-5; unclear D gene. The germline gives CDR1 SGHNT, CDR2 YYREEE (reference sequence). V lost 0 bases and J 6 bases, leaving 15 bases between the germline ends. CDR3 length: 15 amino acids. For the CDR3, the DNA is TGTGCCAGCAGCTTGGGGTTGGGCAGTCGACAGACCCAGTACTTC. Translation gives CASSLGLGSRQTQYF.

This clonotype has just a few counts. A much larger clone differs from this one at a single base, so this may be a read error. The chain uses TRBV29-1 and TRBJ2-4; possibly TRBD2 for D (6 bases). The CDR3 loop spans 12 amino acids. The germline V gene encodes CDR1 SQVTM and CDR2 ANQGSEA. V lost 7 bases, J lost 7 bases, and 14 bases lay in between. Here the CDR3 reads CSAWRVMNIQYF. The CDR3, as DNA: TGCAGCGCGTGGAGGGTAATGAACATTCAGTACTTC.